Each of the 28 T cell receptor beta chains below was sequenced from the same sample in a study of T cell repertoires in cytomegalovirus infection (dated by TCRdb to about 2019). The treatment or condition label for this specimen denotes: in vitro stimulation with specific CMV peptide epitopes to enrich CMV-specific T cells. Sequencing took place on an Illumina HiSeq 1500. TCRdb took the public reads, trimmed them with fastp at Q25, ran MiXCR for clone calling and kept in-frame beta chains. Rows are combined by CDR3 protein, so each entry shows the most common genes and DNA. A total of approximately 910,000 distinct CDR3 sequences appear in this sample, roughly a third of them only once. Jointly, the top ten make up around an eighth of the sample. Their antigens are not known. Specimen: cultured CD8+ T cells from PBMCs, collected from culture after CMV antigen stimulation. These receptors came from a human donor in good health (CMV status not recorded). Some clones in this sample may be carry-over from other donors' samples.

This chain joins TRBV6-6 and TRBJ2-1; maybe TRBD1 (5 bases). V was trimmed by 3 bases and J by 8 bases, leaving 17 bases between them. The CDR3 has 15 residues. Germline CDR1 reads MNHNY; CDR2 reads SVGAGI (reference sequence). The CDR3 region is CASSYQGWVPDEQFF. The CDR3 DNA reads TGTGCCAGCAGTTATCAGGGATGGGTACCGGATGAGCAGTTCTTC.

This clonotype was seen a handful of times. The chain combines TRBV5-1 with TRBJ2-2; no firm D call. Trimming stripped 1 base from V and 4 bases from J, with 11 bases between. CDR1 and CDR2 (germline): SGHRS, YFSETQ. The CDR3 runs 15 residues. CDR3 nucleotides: TGCGCCAGCAGCTTGCAGGCCCCCAGCACCGGGGAGCTGTTTTTT. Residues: CASSLQAPSTGELFF. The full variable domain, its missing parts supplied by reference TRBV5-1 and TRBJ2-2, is KAGVTQTPRYLIKTRGQQVTLSCSPISGHRSVSWYQQTPGQGLQFLFEYFSETQRNKGNFPGRFSGRQFSNSRSEMNVSTLELGDSALYLCASSLQAPSTGELFFGEGSRLTVL.

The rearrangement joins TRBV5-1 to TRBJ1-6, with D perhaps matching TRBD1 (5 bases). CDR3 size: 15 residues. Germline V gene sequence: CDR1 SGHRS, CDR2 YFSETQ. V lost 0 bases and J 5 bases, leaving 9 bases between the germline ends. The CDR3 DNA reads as TGCGCCAGCAGCTTGGTCGTAGGGGATAATTCACCCCTCCACTTT. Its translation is CASSLVVGDNSPLHF.

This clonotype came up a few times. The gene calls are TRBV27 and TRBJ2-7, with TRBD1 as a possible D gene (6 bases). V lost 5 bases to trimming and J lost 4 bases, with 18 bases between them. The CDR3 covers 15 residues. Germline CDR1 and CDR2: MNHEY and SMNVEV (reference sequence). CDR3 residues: CASSVGGVGSYEQYF. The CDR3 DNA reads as TGTGCCAGCAGTGTAGGGGGAGTAGGGAGTTACGAGCAGTACTTC.

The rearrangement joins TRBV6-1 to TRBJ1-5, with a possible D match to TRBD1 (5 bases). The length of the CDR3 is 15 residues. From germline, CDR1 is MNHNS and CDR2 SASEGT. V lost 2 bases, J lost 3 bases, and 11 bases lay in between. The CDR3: CASSETQGLNQPQHF. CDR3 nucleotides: TGTGCCAGCAGTGAAACTCAGGGCCTCAATCAGCCCCAGCATTTT.

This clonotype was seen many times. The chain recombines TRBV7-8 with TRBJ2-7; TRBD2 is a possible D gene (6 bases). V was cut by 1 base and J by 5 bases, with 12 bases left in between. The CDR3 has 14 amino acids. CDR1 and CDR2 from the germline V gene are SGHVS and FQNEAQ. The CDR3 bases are TGTGCCAGCAGCTTAGTCGGGTCGGGGGACGAGCAGTACGTC. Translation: CASSLVGSGDEQYV.

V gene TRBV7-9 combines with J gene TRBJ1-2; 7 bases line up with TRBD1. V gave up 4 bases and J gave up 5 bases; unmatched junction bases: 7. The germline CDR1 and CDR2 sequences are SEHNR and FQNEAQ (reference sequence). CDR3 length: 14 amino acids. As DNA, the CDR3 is TGTGCCAGCAGCTATAACAGGGGAGGGTATGGCTACACCTTC. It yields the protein CASSYNRGGYGYTF.

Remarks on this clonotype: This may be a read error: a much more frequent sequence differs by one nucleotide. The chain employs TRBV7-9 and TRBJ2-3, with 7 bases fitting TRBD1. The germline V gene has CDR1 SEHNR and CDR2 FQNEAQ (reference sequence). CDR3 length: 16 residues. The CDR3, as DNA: TGTGCCAGCAGCTTAGGGGACAGCAAAAGCACAGATATGCAGTATTTT. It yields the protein CASSLGDSKSTDMQYF.

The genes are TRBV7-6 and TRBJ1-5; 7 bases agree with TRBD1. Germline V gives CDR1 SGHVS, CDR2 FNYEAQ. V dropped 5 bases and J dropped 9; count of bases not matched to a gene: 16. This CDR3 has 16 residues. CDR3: CASSPWTGGSGGPQHF. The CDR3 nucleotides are TGTGCCAGCAGCCCCTGGACAGGAGGCTCAGGGGGGCCCCAGCATTTT.

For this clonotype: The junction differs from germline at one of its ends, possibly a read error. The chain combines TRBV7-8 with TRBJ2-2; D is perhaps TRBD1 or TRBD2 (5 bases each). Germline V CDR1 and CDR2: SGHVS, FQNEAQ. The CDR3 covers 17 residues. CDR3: CANSLPRQGDDTGELFF. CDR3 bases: TGTGCCAACAGCTTACCGCGGCAGGGAGACGACACCGGGGAGCTGTTTTTT.

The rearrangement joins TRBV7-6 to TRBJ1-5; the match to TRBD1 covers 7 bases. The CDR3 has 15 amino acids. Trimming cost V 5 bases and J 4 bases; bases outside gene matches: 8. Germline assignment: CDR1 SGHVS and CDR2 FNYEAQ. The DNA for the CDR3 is TGTGCCAGCAGCGCGACAGGGCCCCATAATCAGCCCCAGCATTTT. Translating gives CASSATGPHNQPQHF.

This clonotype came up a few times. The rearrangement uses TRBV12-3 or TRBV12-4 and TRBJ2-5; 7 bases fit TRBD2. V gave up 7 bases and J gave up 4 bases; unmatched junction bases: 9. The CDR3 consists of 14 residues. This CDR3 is CASTPSGGRETQYF. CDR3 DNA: TGTGCCAGCACTCCATCGGGGGGTAGAGAGACCCAGTACTTC.

The CDR3 reads CASSSDRPSYNEQFF. The DNA of the CDR3 is TGTGCCAGCAGTTCGGACAGGCCATCCTACAATGAGCAGTTCTTC. The V gene is TRBV6-1, the J gene TRBJ2-1; 7 bases are shared with TRBD1. The CDR3 is 15 residues long. Germline-derived CDR1 and CDR2 are MNHNS and SASEGT. V gave up 5 bases and J gave up 1 base; unmatched junction bases: 5.

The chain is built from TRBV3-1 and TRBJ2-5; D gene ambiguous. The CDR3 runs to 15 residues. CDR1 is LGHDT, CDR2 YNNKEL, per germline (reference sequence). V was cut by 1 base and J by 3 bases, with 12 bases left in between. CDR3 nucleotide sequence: TGTGCCAGCAGCCAAGGAGGTCACCCAAAAGAGACCCAGTACTTC. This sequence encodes CASSQGGHPKETQYF.

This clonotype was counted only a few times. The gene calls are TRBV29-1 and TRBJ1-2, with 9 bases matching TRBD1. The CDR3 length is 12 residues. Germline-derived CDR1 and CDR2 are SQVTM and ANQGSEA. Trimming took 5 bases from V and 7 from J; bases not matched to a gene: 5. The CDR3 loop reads CSVPQGAGGYTF. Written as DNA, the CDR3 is TGCAGCGTTCCACAGGGGGCCGGTGGCTACACCTTC.

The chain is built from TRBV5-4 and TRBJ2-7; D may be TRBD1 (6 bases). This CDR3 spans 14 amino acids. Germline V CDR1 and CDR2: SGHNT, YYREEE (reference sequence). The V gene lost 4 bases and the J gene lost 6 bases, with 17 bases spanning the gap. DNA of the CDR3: TGTGCCAGCAGCAGGGACACCCGACTTAGCGAGCAGTACTTC. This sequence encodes CASSRDTRLSEQYF.

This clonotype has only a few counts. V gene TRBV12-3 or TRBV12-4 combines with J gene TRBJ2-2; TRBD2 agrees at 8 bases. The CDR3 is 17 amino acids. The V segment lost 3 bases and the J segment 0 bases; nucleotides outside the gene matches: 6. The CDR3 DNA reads TGTGCCAGCAGTTTCGGGTGGCGGGGGGCGAACACCGGGGAGCTGTTTTTT. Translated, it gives CASSFGWRGANTGELFF.

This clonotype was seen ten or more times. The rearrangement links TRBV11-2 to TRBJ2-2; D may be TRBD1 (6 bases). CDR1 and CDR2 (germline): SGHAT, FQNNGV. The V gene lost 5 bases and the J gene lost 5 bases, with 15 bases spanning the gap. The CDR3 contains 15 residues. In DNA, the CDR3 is TGTGCCAGCAGCCAACTACAGGGTCCTACCGGGGAGCTGTTTTTT. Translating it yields CASSQLQGPTGELFF.

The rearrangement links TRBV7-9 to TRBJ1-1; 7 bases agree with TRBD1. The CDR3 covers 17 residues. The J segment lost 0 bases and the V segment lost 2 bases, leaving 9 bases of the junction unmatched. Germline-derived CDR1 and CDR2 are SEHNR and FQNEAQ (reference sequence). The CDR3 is CASSLKGARWVNTEAFF. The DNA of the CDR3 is TGTGCCAGCAGCTTAAAGGGGGCCCGGTGGGTGAACACTGAAGCTTTCTTT.

For the CDR3, the DNA is TGTGCCAGCAGCGCTTGGGATGAAAAAGAGGGAAGTCCCTATGGCTACACCTTC. Encoded protein: CASSAWDEKEGSPYGYTF. This chain joins TRBV27 and TRBJ1-2, with D hard to call. The CDR3 totals 18 residues. V dropped 6 bases and J dropped 4 bases, with 27 bases sitting between them. The germline gives CDR1 MNHEY, CDR2 SMNVEV (reference sequence).

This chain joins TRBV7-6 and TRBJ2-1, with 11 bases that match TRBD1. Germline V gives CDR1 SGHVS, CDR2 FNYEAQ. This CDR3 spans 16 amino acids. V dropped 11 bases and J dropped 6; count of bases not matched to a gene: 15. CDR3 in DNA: TGTGCCCTACTCCTGCCCCGGGACAGGGGGATCAATGAGCAGTTCTTC. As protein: CALLLPRDRGINEQFF.

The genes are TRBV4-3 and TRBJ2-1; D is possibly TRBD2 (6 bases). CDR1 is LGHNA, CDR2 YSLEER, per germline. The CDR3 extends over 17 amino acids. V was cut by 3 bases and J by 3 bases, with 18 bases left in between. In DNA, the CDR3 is TGCGCCAGCAGCCAGGACCGGGGGTTCCAAAACTACAATGAGCAGTTCTTC. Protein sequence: CASSQDRGFQNYNEQFF.

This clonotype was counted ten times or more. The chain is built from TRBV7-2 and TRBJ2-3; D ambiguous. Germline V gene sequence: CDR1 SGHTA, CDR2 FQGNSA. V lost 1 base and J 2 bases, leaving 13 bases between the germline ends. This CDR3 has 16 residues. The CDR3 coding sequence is TGTGCCAGCAGCTTAGTGGCACAAACGTTCACAGATACGCAGTATTTT. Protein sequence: CASSLVAQTFTDTQYF. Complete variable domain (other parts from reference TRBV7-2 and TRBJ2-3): GAGVSQSPSNKVTEKGKDVELRCDPISGHTALYWYRQSLGQGLEFLIYFQGNSAPDKSGLPSDRFSAERTGGSVSTLTIQRTQQEDSAVYLCASSLVAQTFTDTQYFGPGTRLTVL.

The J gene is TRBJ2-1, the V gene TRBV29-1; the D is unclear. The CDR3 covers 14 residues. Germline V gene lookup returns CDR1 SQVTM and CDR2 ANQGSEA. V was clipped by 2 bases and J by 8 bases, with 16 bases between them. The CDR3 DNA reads TGCAGCGTTGAAACGGCCCTTCTGCGGTATGAGCAGTTCTTC. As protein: CSVETALLRYEQFF.

Here the CDR3 reads CASSYTGGPGELFF. The CDR3 DNA reads TGCGCCAGCAGCTATACAGGGGGACCCGGGGAGCTGTTTTTT. This chain uses TRBV5-1 with TRBJ2-2; TRBD1 aligns across 8 bases. V was clipped by 3 bases and J by 6 bases; unmatched bases: 4. Germline V gene lookup returns CDR1 SGHRS and CDR2 YFSETQ. CDR3 size: 14 residues.

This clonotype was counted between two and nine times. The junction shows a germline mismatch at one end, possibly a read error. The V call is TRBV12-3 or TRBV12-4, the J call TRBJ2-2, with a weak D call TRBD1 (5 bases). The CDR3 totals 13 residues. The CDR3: CASIGVRTGELFF. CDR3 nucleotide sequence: TGTGCGAGCATAGGGGTTCGCACCGGGGAGCTGTTTTTT.

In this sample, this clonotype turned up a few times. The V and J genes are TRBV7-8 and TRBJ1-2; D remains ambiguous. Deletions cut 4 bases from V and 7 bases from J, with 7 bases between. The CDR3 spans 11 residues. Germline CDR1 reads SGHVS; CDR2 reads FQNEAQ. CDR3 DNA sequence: TGTGCCAGCAGCTCACGGGCTGGCTACACCTTC. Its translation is CASSSRAGYTF.

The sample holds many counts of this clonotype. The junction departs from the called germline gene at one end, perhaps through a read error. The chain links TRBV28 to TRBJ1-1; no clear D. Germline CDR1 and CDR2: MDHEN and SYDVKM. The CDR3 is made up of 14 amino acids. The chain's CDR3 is CASSLSWGDTEAFF. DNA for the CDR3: TGTGCCAGCAGCTTATCCTGGGGAGACACTGAAGCTTTCTTT.